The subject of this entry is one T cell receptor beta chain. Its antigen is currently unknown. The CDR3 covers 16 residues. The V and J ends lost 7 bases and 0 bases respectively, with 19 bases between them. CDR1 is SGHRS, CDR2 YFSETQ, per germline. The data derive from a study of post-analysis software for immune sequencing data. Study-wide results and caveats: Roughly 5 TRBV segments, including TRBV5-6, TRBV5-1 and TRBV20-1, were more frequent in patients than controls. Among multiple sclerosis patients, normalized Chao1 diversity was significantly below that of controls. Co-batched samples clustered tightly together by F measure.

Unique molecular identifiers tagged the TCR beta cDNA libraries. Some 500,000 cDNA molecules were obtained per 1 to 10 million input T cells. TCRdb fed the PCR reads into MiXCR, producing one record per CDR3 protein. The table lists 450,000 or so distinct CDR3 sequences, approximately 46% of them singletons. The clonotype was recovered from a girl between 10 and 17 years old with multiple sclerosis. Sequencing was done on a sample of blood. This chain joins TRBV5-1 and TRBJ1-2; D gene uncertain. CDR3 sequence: CASAPSGAESNYGYTF. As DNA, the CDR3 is TGCGCCAGCGCCCCATCGGGCGCCGAATCTAACTATGGCTACACCTTC. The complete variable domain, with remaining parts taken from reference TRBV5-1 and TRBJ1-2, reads KAGVTQTPRYLIKTRGQQVTLSCSPISGHRSVSWYQQTPGQGLQFLFEYFSETQRNKGNFPGRFSGRQFSNSRSEMNVSTLELGDSALYLCASAPSGAESNYGYTFGSGTRLTVV.